Listed below are T cell receptor beta chains from one sample, sequenced in a study of breast tumors, draining lymph nodes, adjacent tissues. TCRdb reanalysed the multiplex PCR reads using MiXCR and keeps one entry per CDR3 protein. Of about 200,000 distinct CDR3 sequences listed, approximately 30% are singletons. Sample: axillary lymph node tissue. All receptors come from a female donor with breast cancer. Some clones in this sample may be carry-over from other donors' samples. Both conserved end residues are part of each CDR3. Fields, in order: V gene, J gene, CDR3 protein.

TRBV12-3/TRBV12-4	TRBJ2-7	CASSSTLAGTSYEQYF
TRBV19	TRBJ1-3	CASSMPTASSGNTIYF
TRBV5-4	TRBJ2-2	CASSLAGTGRAGGLFF
TRBV11-2	TRBJ2-7	CASSFPGLAREQYF
TRBV20-1	TRBJ2-7	CSAGLAGVNEQYF
TRBV30	TRBJ1-2	CAWIIRTGVHYGYTF
TRBV9	TRBJ2-3	CASSAHRRGTDTQYF
TRBV6-1	TRBJ2-5	CATTNLGGPGETQYF
TRBV20-1	TRBJ1-6	CSASALDRGSYNSPLHF
TRBV12-3/TRBV12-4	TRBJ2-5	CASSLSLSGRWQETQYF
TRBV2	TRBJ1-1	CASSKDMNTEAFF
TRBV18	TRBJ2-3	CASSPDFKRDTQYF
TRBV5-5	TRBJ1-2	CASSLVGTGANYGYTF
TRBV28	TRBJ2-7	CASSKTGATDYEQYF
TRBV12-3/TRBV12-4	TRBJ1-5	CASSLAGGLDQPQHF
TRBV5-1	TRBJ2-2	CASSAVGFKTHSGELFF
TRBV15	TRBJ1-6	CATGRERARSPLHF
TRBV7-2	TRBJ1-1	CASSLFGVGALGRTEAFF
TRBV29-1	TRBJ1-2	CSSMLKRDSYGYTF